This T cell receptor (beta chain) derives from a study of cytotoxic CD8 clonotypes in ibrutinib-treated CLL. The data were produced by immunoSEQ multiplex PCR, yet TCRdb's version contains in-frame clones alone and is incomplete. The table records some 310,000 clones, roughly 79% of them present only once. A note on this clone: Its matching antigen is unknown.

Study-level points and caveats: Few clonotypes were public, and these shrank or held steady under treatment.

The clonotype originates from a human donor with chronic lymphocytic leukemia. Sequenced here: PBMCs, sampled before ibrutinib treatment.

The CDR3 DNA follows: TGTGCCAGCAGCGCGAGCGCCGGGTCCGTCACCTACAATGAGCAGTTCTTC. Protein: CASSASAGSVTYNEQFF. The V gene is TRBV11-2, the J gene TRBJ2-1; D ambiguous. Between the trimmed V and J ends, which lost 5 bases and 2 bases, there was a span of 19 bases. The germline gives CDR1 SGHAT, CDR2 FQNNGV. The CDR3 is 17 residues long.